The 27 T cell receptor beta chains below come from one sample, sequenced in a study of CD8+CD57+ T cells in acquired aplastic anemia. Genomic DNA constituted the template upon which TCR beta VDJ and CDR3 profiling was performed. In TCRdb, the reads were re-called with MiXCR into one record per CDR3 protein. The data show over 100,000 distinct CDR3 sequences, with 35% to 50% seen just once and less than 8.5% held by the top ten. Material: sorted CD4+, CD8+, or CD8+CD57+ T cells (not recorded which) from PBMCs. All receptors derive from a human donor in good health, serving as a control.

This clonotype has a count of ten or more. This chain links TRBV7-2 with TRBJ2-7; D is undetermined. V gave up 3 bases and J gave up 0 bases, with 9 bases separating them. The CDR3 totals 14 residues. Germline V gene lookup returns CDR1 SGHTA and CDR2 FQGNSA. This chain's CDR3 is CASSFPFDSYEQYF. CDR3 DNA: TGTGCCAGCAGCTTCCCATTTGACTCCTACGAGCAGTACTTC.

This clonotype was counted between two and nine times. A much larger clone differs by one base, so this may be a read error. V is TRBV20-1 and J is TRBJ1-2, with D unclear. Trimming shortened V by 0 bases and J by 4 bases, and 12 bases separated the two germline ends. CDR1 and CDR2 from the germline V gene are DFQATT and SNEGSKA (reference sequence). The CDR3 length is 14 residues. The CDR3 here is CSARDRATTYGYTF. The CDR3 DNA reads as TGCAGTGCTAGAGATCGGGCCACTACCTATGGCTACACCTTC.

The CDR3 DNA sequence: TGTGCCAGCAGTTTAGTTGGCCGGACAGGGGGGAGGGAAAAACTGTTTTTT. This translates into CASSLVGRTGGREKLFF. The chain is built from TRBV12-3 or TRBV12-4 and TRBJ1-4; 10 bases map to TRBD1. Trimming took 1 base from V and 8 from J; bases not matched to a gene: 10. There are 17 residues in the CDR3.

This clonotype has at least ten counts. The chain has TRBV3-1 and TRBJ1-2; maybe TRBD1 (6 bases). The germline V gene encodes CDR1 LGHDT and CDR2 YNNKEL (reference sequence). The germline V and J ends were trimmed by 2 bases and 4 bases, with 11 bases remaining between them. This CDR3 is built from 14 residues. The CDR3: CASSQYTGTYGYTF. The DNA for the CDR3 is TGTGCCAGCAGCCAATATACAGGGACCTATGGCTACACCTTC.

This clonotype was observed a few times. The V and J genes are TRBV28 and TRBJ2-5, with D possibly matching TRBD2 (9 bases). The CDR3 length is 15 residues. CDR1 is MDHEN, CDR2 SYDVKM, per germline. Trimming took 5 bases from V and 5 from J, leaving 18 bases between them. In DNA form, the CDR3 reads TGTGCCAGCAGTACCGGGACAGGACTAGCGGAGACCCAGTACTTC. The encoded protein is CASSTGTGLAETQYF.

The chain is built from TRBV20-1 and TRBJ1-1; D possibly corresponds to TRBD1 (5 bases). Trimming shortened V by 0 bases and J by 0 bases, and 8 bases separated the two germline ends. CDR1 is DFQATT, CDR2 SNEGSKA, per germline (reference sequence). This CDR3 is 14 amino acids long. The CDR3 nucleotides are TGCAGTGCTAGAGAGGGGGTCCTGAACACTGAAGCTTTCTTT. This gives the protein CSAREGVLNTEAFF.

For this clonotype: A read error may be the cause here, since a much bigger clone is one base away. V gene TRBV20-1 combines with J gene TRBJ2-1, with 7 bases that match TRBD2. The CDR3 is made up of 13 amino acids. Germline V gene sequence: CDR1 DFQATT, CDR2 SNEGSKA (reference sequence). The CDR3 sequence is CSGIGLGINEQSF. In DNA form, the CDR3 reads TGCAGTGGGATCGGACTAGGGATCAATGAGCAGTCCTTC.

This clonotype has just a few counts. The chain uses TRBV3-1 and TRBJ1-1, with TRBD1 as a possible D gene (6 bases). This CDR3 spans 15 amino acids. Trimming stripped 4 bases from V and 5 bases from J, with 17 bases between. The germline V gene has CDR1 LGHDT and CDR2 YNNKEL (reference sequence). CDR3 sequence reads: CASSRTRGAVTEAFF. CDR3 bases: TGTGCCAGCAGCCGTACCCGGGGGGCCGTTACTGAAGCTTTCTTT.

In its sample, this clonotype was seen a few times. CDR3 region: CAWSLASFGELGYTF. Written as DNA, the CDR3 is TGTGCCTGGAGTCTGGCCTCGTTTGGGGAATTAGGCTACACCTTC. This rearrangement joins TRBV30 to TRBJ1-2; D unresolved. The CDR3 sequence is 15 residues long. Germline V gene lookup returns CDR1 GTSNPN and CDR2 SVGIG (reference sequence). V dropped 2 bases and J dropped 8 bases, with 21 bases sitting between them.

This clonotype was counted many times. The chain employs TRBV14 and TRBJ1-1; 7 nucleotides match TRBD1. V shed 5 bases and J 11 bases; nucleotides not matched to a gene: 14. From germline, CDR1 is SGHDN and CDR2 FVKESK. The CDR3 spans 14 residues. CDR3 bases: TGTGCCAGCAGCTTCGGAGGGGGCGCGGGAGGTGCTTTCTTT. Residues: CASSFGGGAGGAFF.

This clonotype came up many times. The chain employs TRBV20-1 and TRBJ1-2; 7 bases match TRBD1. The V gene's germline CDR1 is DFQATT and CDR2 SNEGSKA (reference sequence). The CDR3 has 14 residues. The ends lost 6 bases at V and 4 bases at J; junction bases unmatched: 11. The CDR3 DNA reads TGCAGTGCCCTTTCTACGGGACAGATCTATGGCTACACCTTC. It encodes CSALSTGQIYGYTF.

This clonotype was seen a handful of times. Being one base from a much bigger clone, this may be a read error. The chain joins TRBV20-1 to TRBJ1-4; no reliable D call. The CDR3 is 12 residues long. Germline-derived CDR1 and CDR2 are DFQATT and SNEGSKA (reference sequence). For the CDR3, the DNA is TGCAGTGCTAGAGATCAGTCTGAAGAACTGTTTTTT. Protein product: CSARDQSEELFF.

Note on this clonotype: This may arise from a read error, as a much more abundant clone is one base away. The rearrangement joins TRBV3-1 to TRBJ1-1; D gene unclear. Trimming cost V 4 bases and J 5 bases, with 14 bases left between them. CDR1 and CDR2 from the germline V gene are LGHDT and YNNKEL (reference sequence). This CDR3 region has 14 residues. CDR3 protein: CASSRQRPQTEAFF. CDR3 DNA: TGTGCCAGCAGCCGTCAGAGACCCCAAACTGAAGCTTTCTTT.

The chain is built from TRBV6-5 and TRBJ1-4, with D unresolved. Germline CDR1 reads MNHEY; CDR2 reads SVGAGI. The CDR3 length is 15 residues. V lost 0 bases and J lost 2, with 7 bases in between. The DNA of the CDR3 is TGTGCCAGCAGTTACTCGTCCAGGACTAATGAAAAACTGTTTTTT. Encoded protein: CASSYSSRTNEKLFF.

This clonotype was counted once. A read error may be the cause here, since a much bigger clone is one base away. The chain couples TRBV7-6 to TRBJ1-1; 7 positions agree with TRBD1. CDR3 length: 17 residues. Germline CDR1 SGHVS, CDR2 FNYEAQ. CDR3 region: CTSSYLMARQGGTEAFF. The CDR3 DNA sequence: TGTACCAGCAGCTATTTAATGGCTCGACAGGGTGGGACTGAAGCTTTCTTT.

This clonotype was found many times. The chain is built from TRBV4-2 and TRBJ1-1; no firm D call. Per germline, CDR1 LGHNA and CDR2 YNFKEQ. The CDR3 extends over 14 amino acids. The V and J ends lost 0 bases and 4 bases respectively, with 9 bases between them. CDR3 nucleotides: TGTGCCAGCAGCCAAGATCCAAGAGGCACTGAAGCTTTCTTT. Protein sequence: CASSQDPRGTEAFF.

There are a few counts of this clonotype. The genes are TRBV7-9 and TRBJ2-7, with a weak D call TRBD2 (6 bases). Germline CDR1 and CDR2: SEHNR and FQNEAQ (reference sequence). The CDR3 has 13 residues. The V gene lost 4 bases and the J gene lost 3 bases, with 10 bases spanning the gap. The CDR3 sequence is CASSSTRLYEQYF. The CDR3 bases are TGTGCCAGCAGCTCGACTAGGCTCTACGAGCAGTACTTC.

The CDR3, as DNA: TGTGCCAGCAGTCCGGACGTAGACTATGGCTACACCTTC. Translation gives CASSPDVDYGYTF. The chain is built from TRBV6-1 and TRBJ1-2, with D hard to call. There are 13 residues in the CDR3. Trimming left V 5 bases short and J 3 bases short, with 10 bases between. Germline CDR1 reads MNHNS; CDR2 reads SASEGT.

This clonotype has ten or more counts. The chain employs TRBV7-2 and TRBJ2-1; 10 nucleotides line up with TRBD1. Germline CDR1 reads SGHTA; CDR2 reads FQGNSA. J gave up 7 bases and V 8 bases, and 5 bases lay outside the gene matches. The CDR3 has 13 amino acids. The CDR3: CASLRDRGNEQFF. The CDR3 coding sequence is TGTGCCAGCCTCAGGGACAGGGGTAATGAGCAGTTCTTC.

The DNA for the CDR3 is TGCAGTGCTAGGTGGGAAACTAACTATGGCTACACCTTC. It translates to CSARWETNYGYTF. This chain links TRBV20-1 with TRBJ1-2; D not resolved. This CDR3 contains 13 residues. Germline loops: CDR1 DFQATT, CDR2 SNEGSKA (reference sequence). V was clipped by 3 bases and J by 0 bases, with 8 bases between them.

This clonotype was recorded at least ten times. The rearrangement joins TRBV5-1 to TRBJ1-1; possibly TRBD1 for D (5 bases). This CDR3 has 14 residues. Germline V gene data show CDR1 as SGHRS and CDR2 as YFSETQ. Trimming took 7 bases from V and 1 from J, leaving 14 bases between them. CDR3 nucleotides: TGCGCCAGCCGTCTTGACCAGGGGAACACTGAAGCTTTCTTT. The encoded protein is CASRLDQGNTEAFF.

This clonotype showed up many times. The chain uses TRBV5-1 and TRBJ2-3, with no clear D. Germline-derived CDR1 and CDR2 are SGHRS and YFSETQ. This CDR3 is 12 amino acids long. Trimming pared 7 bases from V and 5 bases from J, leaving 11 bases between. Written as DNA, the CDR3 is TGCGCCAGCGGATGGTGGGGAGATACGCAGTATTTT. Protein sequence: CASGWWGDTQYF.

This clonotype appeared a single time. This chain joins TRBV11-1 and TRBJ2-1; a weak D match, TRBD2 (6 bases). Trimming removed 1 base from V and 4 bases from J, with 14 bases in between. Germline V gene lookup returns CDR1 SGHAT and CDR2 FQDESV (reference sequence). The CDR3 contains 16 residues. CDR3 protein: CASSLVELAEYNEQFF. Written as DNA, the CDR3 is TGTGCCAGCAGCTTAGTGGAATTAGCGGAATACAATGAGCAGTTCTTC.

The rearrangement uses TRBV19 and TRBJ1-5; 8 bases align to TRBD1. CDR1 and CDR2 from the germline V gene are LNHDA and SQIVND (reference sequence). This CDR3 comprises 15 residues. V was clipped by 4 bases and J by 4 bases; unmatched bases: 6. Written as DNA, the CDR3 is TGTGCCAGTAGTACAGGGGGCGAATGGAATCAGCCCCAGCATTTT. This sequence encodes CASSTGGEWNQPQHF.

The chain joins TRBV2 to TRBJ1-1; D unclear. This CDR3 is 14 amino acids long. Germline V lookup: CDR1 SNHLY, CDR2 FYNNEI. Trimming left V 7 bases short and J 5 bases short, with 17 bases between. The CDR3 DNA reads TGTGCCAGCACCCTAGGGCCTAGAAGTACTGAAGCTTTCTTT. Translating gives CASTLGPRSTEAFF.

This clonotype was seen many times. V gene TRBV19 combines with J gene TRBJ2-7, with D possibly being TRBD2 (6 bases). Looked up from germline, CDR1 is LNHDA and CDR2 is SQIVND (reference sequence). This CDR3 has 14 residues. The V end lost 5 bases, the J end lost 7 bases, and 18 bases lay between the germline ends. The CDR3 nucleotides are TGTGCCAGTAGTGGGCTGGAAGGTCGGGGGGAGCAGTACTTC. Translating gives CASSGLEGRGEQYF.

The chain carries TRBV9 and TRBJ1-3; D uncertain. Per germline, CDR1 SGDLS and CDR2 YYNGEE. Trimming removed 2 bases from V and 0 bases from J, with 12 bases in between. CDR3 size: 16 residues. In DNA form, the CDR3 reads TGTGCCAGCAGCGTGGCAGCCACCTTCTCTGGAAACACCATATATTTT. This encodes CASSVAATFSGNTIYF.